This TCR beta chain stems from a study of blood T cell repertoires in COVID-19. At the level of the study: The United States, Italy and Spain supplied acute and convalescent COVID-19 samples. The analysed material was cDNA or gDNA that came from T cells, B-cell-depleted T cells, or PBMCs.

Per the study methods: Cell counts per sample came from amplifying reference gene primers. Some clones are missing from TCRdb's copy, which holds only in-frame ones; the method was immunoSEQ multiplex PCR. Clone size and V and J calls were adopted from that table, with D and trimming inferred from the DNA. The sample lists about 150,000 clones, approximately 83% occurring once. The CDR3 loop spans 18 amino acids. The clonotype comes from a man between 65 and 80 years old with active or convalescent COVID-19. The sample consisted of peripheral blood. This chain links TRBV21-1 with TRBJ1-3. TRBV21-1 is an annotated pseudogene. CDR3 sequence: CASSKPGGAPCSGNTIYF. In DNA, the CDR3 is TGTGCCAGCAGCAAACCGGGAGGGGCCCCCTGCTCTGGAAACACCATATATTTT.